This TCR beta chain was found in a study of molecular identifiers for immune sequencing clone quantification. Study observations and caveats: Clones of above 20 RNA copies carried over 99% of effector molecules; in naive cells they carried under 1%.

TCRdb used MiXCR to reprocess the PCR reads, holding one entry per CDR3 protein. This table holds under 350,000 distinct CDR3 sequences, roughly 23% found once. Germline V gene lookup returns CDR1 SGHTA and CDR2 FQGNSA. This CDR3 spans 16 amino acids. V lost 1 base to trimming and J lost 6 bases; unmatched junction nucleotides: 8. Many counts were recorded for this clonotype. Its matching antigen is unknown. Sequencing was performed on naive CD8+ T cells from blood, with Jurkat cell RNA spiked in. As for subset: FACS-sorted CD8+CD4-CCR7+CD45RA+ naive T cells. This clonotype was obtained from a human donor in good health. Some libraries in this study had Jurkat cell RNA spiked in. The chain links TRBV7-2 to TRBJ2-3, with TRBD2 matching 9 bases. The CDR3 DNA is TGTGCCAGCAGCTTAGGAGCGGGGGGCCCGGGGGATACGCAGTATTTT. This codes for CASSLGAGGPGDTQYF. Full variable domain (outside the CDR3, taken from reference TRBV7-2 and TRBJ2-3): GAGVSQSPSNKVTEKGKDVELRCDPISGHTALYWYRQSLGQGLEFLIYFQGNSAPDKSGLPSDRFSAERTGGSVSTLTIQRTQQEDSAVYLCASSLGAGGPGDTQYFGPGTRLTVL.